This T cell receptor (beta chain) derives from a study of cytomegalovirus exposure and HLA in healthy donors. Overall study findings and caveats: In a later analysis, HLA-associated TCR beta chains were more clonally expanded than equally common others. Later analysis associated a missense DCLRE1C variant with TCR beta V- and J-gene trimming.

Between the trimmed V and J ends, which lost 4 bases and 8 bases, there was a span of 14 bases. The CDR3 consists of 13 residues. Germline assignment: CDR1 SGHVS and CDR2 FQNEAQ. Both 60 Vbeta primers and 13 Jbeta primers went into the PCR. Some clones are missing from TCRdb's copy, which holds only in-frame ones; the method was immunoSEQ multiplex PCR. The repertoire holds over 200,000 clones, with roughly 68% as singletons. Of note for this clone: Its cognate antigen is unknown.

This clonotype originated in a man aged 35-49 years in good health and CMV-seropositive. The chain employs TRBV7-8 and TRBJ1-2; D gene uncertain. Source material: PBMCs. The CDR3 protein is CASSSGGSRGYTF. The DNA for the CDR3 is TGTGCCAGCAGCTCGGGAGGCTCTAGGGGCTACACCTTC.